Listed here are 13 T cell receptor beta chains from one sample, sequenced in a study of shared clonotypes between healthy human individuals. TCRdb's table, derived via immunoSEQ multiplex PCR, lists solely in-frame clones and lacks some. The sample contains approximately 1,500,000 clones, around 98% of which appear only once. The specimen was naive CD4+ T cells sorted from blood. The subset denotes: CD45RA+ positively selected. Source of these receptors: a man aged 25 to 40 in good health.

CDR3 protein: CASSTQGAGGINGYTF. The CDR3 bases are TGTGCCAGCTCAACCCAAGGGGCAGGGGGCATCAACGGCTACACCTTC. The chain has TRBV18 and TRBJ1-2, with 8 bases lining up with TRBD1. CDR1 is KGHSH, CDR2 LQKENI, per germline. The CDR3 is 16 amino acids. The V gene end was trimmed by 5 bases and the J gene end by 8 bases; junction bases not matched to a gene: 16.

V is TRBV11-2 and J is TRBJ2-5; D uncertain. This CDR3 contains 14 residues. Trimming left V 3 bases short and J 1 base short, with 9 bases between. Germline CDR1 and CDR2: SGHAT and FQNNGV. The CDR3 loop is CASSFYRTQETQYF. In nucleotides, the CDR3 is TGTGCCAGCAGCTTCTACCGGACCCAAGAGACCCAGTACTTC.

This chain joins TRBV7-9 and TRBJ2-3; D uncertain. With 5 bases removed from V and 2 bases from J, the gap between germline ends came to 11 bases. This CDR3 region has 14 residues. Germline-derived CDR1 and CDR2 are SEHNR and FQNEAQ (reference sequence). The CDR3 is CASSPRHDTDTQYF. The CDR3 nucleotides are TGTGCCAGCAGCCCTCGGCACGACACAGATACGCAGTATTTT.

The chain recombines TRBV28 with TRBJ1-2; D is uncertain. The V end lost 10 bases, the J end lost 8 bases, and 17 bases lay between the germline ends. Germline V gene sequence: CDR1 MDHEN, CDR2 SYDVKM. The CDR3 loop spans 12 amino acids. The CDR3: CATLPGNRGYTF. DNA for the CDR3: TGTGCCACACTCCCGGGGAATCGAGGCTACACCTTC.

This CDR3 is CASSSGTGARGKETQYF. CDR3 sequence (DNA): TGTGCCAGCAGTTCCGGGACAGGGGCGAGGGGTAAGGAGACCCAGTACTTC. This chain uses TRBV27 with TRBJ2-5; 10 bases are a match to TRBD1. The ends lost 4 bases at V and 5 bases at J; junction bases unmatched: 13. This CDR3 spans 17 amino acids. Germline V gene sequence: CDR1 MNHEY, CDR2 SMNVEV (reference sequence).

The chain carries TRBV5-1 and TRBJ2-2, with D possibly TRBD1 on 5 matching bases. The CDR3 sequence is 16 residues long. Germline lookup yields CDR1 SGHRS and CDR2 YFSETQ. The V gene lost 0 bases and the J gene lost 2 bases, with 11 bases spanning the gap. This CDR3 is CASSLATQGNTGELFF. The CDR3 coding sequence is TGCGCCAGCAGCTTGGCCACGCAGGGTAACACCGGGGAGCTGTTTTTT.

This clone appeared a single time. Germline and junction disagree at one end, which may indicate a read error. DNA for the CDR3: TGTGCCGGCAGTTACTCGACACTAGCGGGAAACGAGCAGTACTTC. Encoded protein: CAGSYSTLAGNEQYF. The gene calls are TRBV6-5 and TRBJ2-7; TRBD2 matches 10 bases. Germline V CDR1 and CDR2: MNHEY, SVGAGI. The CDR3 contains 15 residues.

This chain joins TRBV5-1 and TRBJ2-1; D ambiguous. The CDR3 spans 13 residues. The V and J ends lost 1 base and 5 bases respectively, with 7 bases between them. Germline V CDR1 and CDR2: SGHRS, YFSETQ. CDR3 in DNA: TGCGCCAGCAGCTTGCAACGGGACAATGAGCAGTTCTTC. The encoded protein is CASSLQRDNEQFF.

J is TRBJ1-2 and V is TRBV7-6; possible D gene TRBD1, 5 bases. Germline values: CDR1 SGHVS, CDR2 FNYEAQ. The CDR3 runs 17 residues. Between the trimmed V and J ends, which lost 1 base and 4 bases, there was a span of 19 bases. CDR3 amino acids: CASSLEVGGQGSYGYTF. The CDR3 DNA reads TGTGCCAGCAGCTTAGAAGTGGGAGGGCAGGGAAGCTATGGCTACACCTTC.

The chain links TRBV9 to TRBJ2-7; the D gene is possibly TRBD1 (5 bases). V was pared by 2 bases and J by 7 bases, with 13 bases between. This CDR3 region has 13 residues. Germline CDR1 and CDR2: SGDLS and YYNGEE. The CDR3 bases are TGTGCCAGCAGCGTGGGGCATTTCGGGGAGCAGTACTTC. Translation: CASSVGHFGEQYF.

As concerns this clone: This specimen includes other DNA sequences encoding the same CDR3. The rearrangement joins TRBV9 to TRBJ2-7; the D is unclear. This CDR3 is 14 amino acids long. The germline V and J ends were trimmed by 0 bases and 0 bases, with 7 bases remaining between them. Germline lookup yields CDR1 SGDLS and CDR2 YYNGEE. CDR3 nucleotides: TGTGCCAGCAGCGTAGACATTGGCTCCTACGAGCAGTACTTC. It translates to CASSVDIGSYEQYF.

The chain combines TRBV6-5 with TRBJ1-2, with 7 positions matching TRBD1. This CDR3 comprises 15 residues. Germline assignment: CDR1 MNHEY and CDR2 SVGAGI. The V gene end was trimmed by 6 bases and the J gene end by 6 bases; junction bases not matched to a gene: 13. The CDR3 is CASRPYDRVADGYTF. CDR3 sequence (DNA): TGTGCCAGCAGACCCTACGACAGGGTGGCTGATGGCTACACCTTC.

The chain couples TRBV5-4 to TRBJ2-3; the match to TRBD2 covers 7 bases. The germline CDR1 and CDR2 sequences are SGHNT and YYREEE (reference sequence). The CDR3 runs to 13 residues. After removal of 4 bases from V and 4 bases from J, the junction contained 3 bases not matched to a gene. The CDR3: CASSPGLADTQYF. Written as DNA, the CDR3 is TGTGCCAGCAGCCCAGGACTAGCAGATACGCAGTATTTT.